The next 13 T cell receptor beta chains were all read from a single sample in a study of blood T cell repertoires in COVID-19. Measured with immunoSEQ multiplex PCR; TCRdb has only the in-frame clones, and not every one. This sample carries approximately 81,000 clones, approximately 82% of them seen once, and the ten largest clones take approximately 7%. Sequenced sample: peripheral blood. These receptors came from a human donor in a cohort sampled during active COVID-19.

The gene calls are TRBV3-1 (or the pseudogene TRBV3-2) and TRBJ1-1, with unresolved D. This CDR3 has 13 amino acids. Germline CDR1 reads LGHDT; CDR2 reads YNNKEL (reference sequence). The V end lost 3 bases, the J end lost 0 bases, and 5 bases lay between the germline ends. This CDR3 reads CASSQGVNTEAFF. The CDR3 region has the DNA TGTGCCAGCAGCCAGGGAGTGAACACTGAAGCTTTCTTT.

The rearrangement joins TRBV12-3 or TRBV12-4 to TRBJ2-7; D gene unclear. The V and J ends lost 8 bases and 0 bases respectively, with 11 bases between them. The CDR3 runs 13 residues. CDR3 residues: CASVQASSYEQYF. CDR3 sequence (DNA): TGTGCCAGCGTGCAGGCGAGCTCCTACGAGCAGTACTTC.

Here the CDR3 reads CASSLERTGYREKLFF. The CDR3 DNA follows: TGCGCCAGCAGCTTGGAAAGGACAGGCTATCGAGAAAAACTGTTTTTT. The chain carries TRBV5-1 and TRBJ1-4; 7 bases map to TRBD1. The germline CDR1 and CDR2 sequences are SGHRS and YFSETQ. J was trimmed by 8 bases and V by 0 bases; bases with no gene match: 10. The CDR3 length is 16 residues.

With respect to this clone: The same CDR3 also results from other DNA sequences found in this sample. The chain recombines TRBV7-8 with TRBJ2-7; the match to TRBD2 covers 11 bases. CDR3 length equals 14 residues. Germline V gives CDR1 SGHVS, CDR2 FQNEAQ. Trimming removed 2 bases from V and 3 bases from J; junction bases left unmatched: 0. CDR3 residues: CASSLTSGSYEQYF. CDR3 sequence (DNA): TGTGCCAGCAGCTTAACTAGCGGGAGCTACGAGCAGTACTTC. Looking up the rest from reference TRBV7-8 and TRBJ2-7 gives the full variable domain: GAGVSQSPRYKVAKRGQDVALRCDPISGHVSLFWYQQALGQGPEFLTYFQNEAQLDKSGLPSDRFFAERPEGSVSTLKIQRTQQEDSAVYLCASSLTSGSYEQYFGPGTRLTVT.

V gene TRBV25-1 combines with J gene TRBJ2-7; unclear D gene. Germline lookup yields CDR1 MGHDK and CDR2 SYGVNS. The CDR3 runs to 15 residues. Trimming took 1 base from V and 1 from J, leaving 11 bases between them. CDR3 sequence: CASSESRVRSYEQYF. DNA for the CDR3: TGTGCCAGCAGTGAATCCCGAGTGCGGTCCTACGAGCAGTACTTC.

The chain joins TRBV6-5 to TRBJ1-2, with TRBD1 identical over 11 bases. The CDR3 consists of 15 residues. The germline V gene encodes CDR1 MNHEY and CDR2 SVGAGI. V gave up 8 bases and J gave up 2 bases; unmatched junction bases: 7. The CDR3 protein is CASGGQGVFNYGYTF. The CDR3 nucleotides are TGTGCCAGCGGGGGACAGGGGGTTTTCAACTATGGCTACACCTTC.

This chain uses TRBV19 with TRBJ1-2, with TRBD1 identical over 11 bases. V gave up 9 bases and J gave up 6 bases; unmatched junction bases: 6. CDR1 is LNHDA and CDR2 is SQIVND in the germline V gene (reference sequence). The CDR3 has 13 residues. In nucleotides, the CDR3 is TGTGCCAGCCAGGGACAGGGGGGAAATGGCTACACCTTC. It translates to CASQGQGGNGYTF.

CDR3 bases: TGTGCCAGCTTCCCACCCGTAGCTAGGTTGGATGAGCAGTTCTTC. Amino acids: CASFPPVARLDEQFF. This chain uses TRBV18 with TRBJ2-1; D is ambiguous. The CDR3 sequence is 15 residues long. Trimming took 7 bases from V and 8 from J, leaving 21 bases between them. Looked up from germline, CDR1 is KGHSH and CDR2 is LQKENI.

The genes are TRBV10-2 and TRBJ1-4; maybe TRBD1 (6 bases). Per germline, CDR1 WSHSY and CDR2 SAAADI. V was cut by 6 bases and J by 3 bases, with 14 bases left in between. The CDR3 runs 15 residues. CDR3 coding DNA: TGCGCCAGCAGGGGGAATGGGGGCCCTAATGAAAAACTGTTTTTT. This encodes CASRGNGGPNEKLFF.

This chain connects TRBV9 to TRBJ2-5, with 15 bases identical to TRBD2. The CDR3 loop spans 17 amino acids. V dropped 4 bases and J dropped 2; count of bases not matched to a gene: 6. Germline CDR1 is SGDLS and CDR2 is YYNGEE. The CDR3, as DNA: TGTGCCAGCAGCAAACGGGGACTAGCGGGGGGTCAAGAGACCCAGTACTTC. Translation: CASSKRGLAGGQETQYF.

This sequence joins TRBV27 and TRBJ1-3; D is possibly TRBD1 (6 bases). V lost 7 bases to trimming and J lost 8 bases, with 24 bases between them. CDR1 is MNHEY, CDR2 SMNVEV, per germline (reference sequence). This CDR3 region has 16 residues. Here the CDR3 reads CASTIPRAGDEDTIYF. For the CDR3, the DNA is TGTGCCAGCACCATACCCCGTGCAGGGGACGAGGACACCATATATTTT.

This clone has just one count. The chain is built from TRBV2 and TRBJ2-5; TRBD2 agrees at 11 bases. The CDR3 extends over 16 amino acids. The germline gives CDR1 SNHLY, CDR2 FYNNEI. J gave up 2 bases and V 3 bases, and 5 bases lay outside the gene matches. CDR3 DNA: TGTGCCAGCAGTGAGGGACTAGCGGCGATTCAAGAGACCCAGTACTTC. This translates into CASSEGLAAIQETQYF.

This clone was picked up one time. The chain joins TRBV9 to TRBJ1-6, with D perhaps TRBD1 (6 bases). The germline gives CDR1 SGDLS, CDR2 YYNGEE. V was shortened by 3 bases and J by 11 bases, with 15 bases between the two germline ends. The CDR3 spans 14 residues. The CDR3 coding sequence is TGTGCCAGCAGCGGTGGGACCCGGGACACACCCCTCCACTTT. Translating gives CASSGGTRDTPLHF.